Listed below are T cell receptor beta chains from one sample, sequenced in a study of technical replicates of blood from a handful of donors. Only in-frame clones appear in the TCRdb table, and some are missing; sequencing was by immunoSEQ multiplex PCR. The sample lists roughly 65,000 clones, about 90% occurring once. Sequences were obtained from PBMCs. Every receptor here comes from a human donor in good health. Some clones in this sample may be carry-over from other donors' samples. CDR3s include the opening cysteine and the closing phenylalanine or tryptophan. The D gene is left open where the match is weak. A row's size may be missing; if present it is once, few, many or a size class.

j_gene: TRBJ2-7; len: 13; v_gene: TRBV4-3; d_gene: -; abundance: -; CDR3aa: CASSQWGVSEQYF; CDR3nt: TGCGCCAGCAGCCAATGGGGGGTCAGCGAGCAGTACTTC
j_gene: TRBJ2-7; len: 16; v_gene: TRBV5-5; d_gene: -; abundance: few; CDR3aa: CASSLVLLGSSYEQYF; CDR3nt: TGTGCCAGCAGCTTGGTTTTACTCGGGAGCTCCTACGAGCAGTACTTC
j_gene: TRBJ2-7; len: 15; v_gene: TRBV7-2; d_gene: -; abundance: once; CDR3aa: CASSLRTASVYEQYF; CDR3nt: TGTGCCAGCAGCCTAAGGACAGCTAGTGTCTACGAGCAGTACTTC
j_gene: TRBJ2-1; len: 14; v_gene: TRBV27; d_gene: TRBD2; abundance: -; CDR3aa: CASSLTGAGNEQFF; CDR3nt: TGTGCCAGCAGTTTAACGGGAGCGGGAAATGAGCAGTTCTTC
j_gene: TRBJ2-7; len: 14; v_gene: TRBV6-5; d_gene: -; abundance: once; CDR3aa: CASRTGYSPYEQYF; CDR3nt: TGTGCCAGCAGAACGGGGTATTCACCCTACGAGCAGTACTTC
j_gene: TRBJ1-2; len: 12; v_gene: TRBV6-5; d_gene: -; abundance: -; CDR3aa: CASKMQSYGYTF; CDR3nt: TGTGCCAGCAAGATGCAGTCCTATGGCTACACCTTC
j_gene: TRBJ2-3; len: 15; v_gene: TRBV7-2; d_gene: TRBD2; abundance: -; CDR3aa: CASSPPGGGTDTQYF; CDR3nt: TGTGCCAGCAGCCCACCCGGGGGGGGCACAGATACGCAGTATTTT
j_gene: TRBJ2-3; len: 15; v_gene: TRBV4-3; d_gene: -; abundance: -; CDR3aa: CASSQDSQGTDTQYF; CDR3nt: TGCGCCAGCAGCCAAGACAGCCAGGGCACAGATACGCAGTATTTT
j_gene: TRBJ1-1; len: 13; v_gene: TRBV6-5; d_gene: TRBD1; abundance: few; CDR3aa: CASSYLGTGRAFF; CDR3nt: TGTGCCAGCAGTTACCTTGGGACAGGTCGAGCTTTCTTT
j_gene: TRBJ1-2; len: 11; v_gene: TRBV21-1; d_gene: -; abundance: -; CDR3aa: CASSGDYGYTF; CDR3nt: TGTGCCAGCAGCGGAGACTATGGCTACACCTTC
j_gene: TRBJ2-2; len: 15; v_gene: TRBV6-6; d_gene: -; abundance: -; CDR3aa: CASTYRGVNTGELFF; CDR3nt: TGTGCCAGCACATACCGGGGTGTAAACACCGGGGAGCTGTTTTTT
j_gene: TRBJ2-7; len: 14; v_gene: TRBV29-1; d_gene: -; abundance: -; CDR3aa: CSVEGVRVPYEQYF; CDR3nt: TGCAGCGTTGAAGGGGTGAGGGTTCCATACGAGCAGTACTTC
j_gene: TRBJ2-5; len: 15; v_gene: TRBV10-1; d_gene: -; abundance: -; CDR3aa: CASSESAGTQETQYF; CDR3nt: TGCGCCAGCAGTGAGTCAGCGGGCACACAAGAGACCCAGTACTTC
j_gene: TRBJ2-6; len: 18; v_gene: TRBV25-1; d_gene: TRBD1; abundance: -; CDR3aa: CASSESPGTGSGANVLTF; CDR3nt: TGTGCCAGCAGTGAGAGTCCCGGGACAGGGTCTGGGGCCAACGTCCTGACTTTC
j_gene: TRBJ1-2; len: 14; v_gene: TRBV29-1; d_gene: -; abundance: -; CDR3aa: CSVAGGAGNYGYTF; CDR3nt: TGCAGCGTTGCTGGGGGCGCCGGTAACTATGGCTACACCTTC
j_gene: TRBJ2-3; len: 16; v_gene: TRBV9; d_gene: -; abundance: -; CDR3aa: CASSPLGGASTDTQYF; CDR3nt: TGTGCCAGCAGCCCCCTAGGTGGGGCCAGCACAGATACGCAGTATTTT
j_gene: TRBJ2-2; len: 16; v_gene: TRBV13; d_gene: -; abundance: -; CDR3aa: CASSLGSSGNTGELFF; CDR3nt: TGTGCCAGCAGCTTAGGAAGTAGCGGGAACACCGGGGAGCTGTTTTTT
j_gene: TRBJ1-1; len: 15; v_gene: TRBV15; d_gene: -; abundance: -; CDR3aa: CATSPRRRVDTEAFF; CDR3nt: TGTGCCACCAGCCCCCGGCGGCGGGTGGACACTGAAGCTTTCTTT
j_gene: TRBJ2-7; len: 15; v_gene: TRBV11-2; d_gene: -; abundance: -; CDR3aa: CASSLDKDRLYEQYF; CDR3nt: TGTGCCAGCAGCTTAGATAAGGACAGACTTTACGAGCAGTACTTC
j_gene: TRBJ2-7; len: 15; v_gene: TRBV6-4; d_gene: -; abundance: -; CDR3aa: CASSDSGPGTYEQYF; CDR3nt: TGTGCCAGCAGTGACTCGGGCCCGGGGACCTACGAGCAGTACTTC
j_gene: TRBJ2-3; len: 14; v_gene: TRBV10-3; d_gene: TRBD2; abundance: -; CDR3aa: CAIRPGTTTDTQYF; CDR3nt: TGTGCCATCAGGCCCGGGACTACCACAGATACGCAGTATTTT
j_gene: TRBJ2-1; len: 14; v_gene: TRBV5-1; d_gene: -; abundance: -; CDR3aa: CASSMSGGYNEQFF; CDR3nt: TGCGCCAGCAGCATGAGCGGCGGCTACAATGAGCAGTTCTTC
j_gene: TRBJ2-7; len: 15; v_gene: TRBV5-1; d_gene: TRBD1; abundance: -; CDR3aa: CASSSSGTAGYEQYF; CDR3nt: TGCGCCAGCAGCTCGTCCGGGACAGCAGGCTACGAGCAGTACTTC
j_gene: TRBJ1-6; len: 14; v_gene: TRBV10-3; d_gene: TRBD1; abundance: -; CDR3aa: CAISPGQIGSPLHF; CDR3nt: TGTGCCATCAGCCCGGGACAGATAGGGTCACCCCTCCACTTT
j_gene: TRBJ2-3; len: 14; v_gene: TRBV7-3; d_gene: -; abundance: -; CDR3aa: CASSPSPGLDTQYF; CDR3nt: TGTGCCAGCAGCCCAAGCCCGGGATTGGATACGCAGTATTTT
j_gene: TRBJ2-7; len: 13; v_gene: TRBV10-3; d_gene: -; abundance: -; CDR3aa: CAITRDTDYEQYF; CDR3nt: TGTGCCATCACCCGGGACACGGACTACGAGCAGTACTTC
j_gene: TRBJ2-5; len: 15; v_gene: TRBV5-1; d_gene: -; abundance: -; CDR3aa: CASSLGQGNQETQYF; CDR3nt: TGCGCCAGCAGCTTGGGGCAGGGTAACCAAGAGACCCAGTACTTC
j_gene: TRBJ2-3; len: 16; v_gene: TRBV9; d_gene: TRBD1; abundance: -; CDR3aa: CASSTRAGGTTDTQYF; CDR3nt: TGTGCCAGCAGCACTCGAGCAGGGGGCACGACAGATACGCAGTATTTT
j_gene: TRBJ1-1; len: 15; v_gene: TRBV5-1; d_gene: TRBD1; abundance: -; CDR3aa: CASRVDRGGGTEAFF; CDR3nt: TGCGCCAGCAGGGTGGACAGGGGAGGGGGCACTGAAGCTTTCTTT